The following is a T cell receptor beta chain sequence with its context. This entry comes from a study of PD-L1 blockade in urothelial cancer. Background on the study: About 90% of the 29 patients were males with bladder-origin urothelial cancer. Researchers looked at the blood 3 weeks (second dose) and 6 weeks after treatment began. The study recovered a median of around 140,000 T cells per blood sample.

CDR1 MNHNY and CDR2 SVGAGI come from the germline V gene (reference sequence). This CDR3 region has 16 residues. The V and J ends lost 5 bases and 9 bases, in that order; junction bases with no gene match: 14. Here immunoSEQ multiplex PCR was the method, and the copy in TCRdb shows in-frame clones only, minus some. The table records more than 35,000 clones, 90% of them present only once. The sequenced sample was PBMCs, obtained around atezolizumab (anti-PD-L1) treatment. The sequence derives from a man aged 65 to 85 with urothelial cancer. J is TRBJ2-5 and V is TRBV6-6, with 11 nucleotides matching TRBD2. The CDR3 spells CASSTGLAGNPGAQYF. The CDR3 DNA reads as TGTGCCAGCAGTACCGGACTAGCGGGCAATCCAGGGGCCCAGTACTTC.